This TCR beta chain was identified during a study of CD4 and CD8 cells across lung adenocarcinoma regions. MiXCR, applied by TCRdb to the PCR reads, yields one record per CDR3 protein. The repertoire holds 15,000 to 20,000 distinct CDR3 sequences, with around 53% as singletons. The CDR3 consists of 13 residues. The V end lost 6 bases, the J end lost 2 bases, and 10 bases lay between the germline ends. Germline values: CDR1 WSHSY, CDR2 SAAADI. This clonotype was obtained from a female donor with lung adenocarcinoma. The CD4 and CD8 labels of this study may be unreliable. Specimen: CD8+ T cells from the center of a lung tumor. The genes are TRBV10-2 and TRBJ1-2; possible D gene TRBD1, 6 bases. The CDR3 region has the DNA TGCGCCAGCAGATCCAGGGGAAACTATGGCTACACCTTC. Its protein is CASRSRGNYGYTF.